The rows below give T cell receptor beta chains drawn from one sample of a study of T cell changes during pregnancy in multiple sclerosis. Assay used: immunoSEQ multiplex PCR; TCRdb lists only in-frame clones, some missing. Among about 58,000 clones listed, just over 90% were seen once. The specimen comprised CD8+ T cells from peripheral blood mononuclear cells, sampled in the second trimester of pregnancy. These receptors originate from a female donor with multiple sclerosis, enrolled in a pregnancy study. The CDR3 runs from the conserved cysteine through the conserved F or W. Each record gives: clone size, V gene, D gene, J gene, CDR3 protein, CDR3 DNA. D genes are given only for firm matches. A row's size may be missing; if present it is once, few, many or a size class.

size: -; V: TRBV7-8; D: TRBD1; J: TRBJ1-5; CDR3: CASSPADRGNQPQHF; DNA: TGTGCCAGCAGCCCAGCGGACAGGGGCAATCAGCCCCAGCATTTT
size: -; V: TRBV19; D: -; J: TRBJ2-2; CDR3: CASTLWREGGELFF; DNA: TGTGCCAGTACCCTATGGAGGGAAGGCGGGGAGCTGTTTTTT
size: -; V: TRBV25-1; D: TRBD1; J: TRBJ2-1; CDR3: CASSGWTGSSYNEQFF; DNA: TGTGCCAGCAGTGGCTGGACAGGCAGCTCCTACAATGAGCAGTTCTTC
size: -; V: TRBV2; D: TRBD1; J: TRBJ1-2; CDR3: CASSEGTGFYGYTF; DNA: TGTGCCAGCAGTGAGGGGACAGGCTTCTATGGCTACACCTTC
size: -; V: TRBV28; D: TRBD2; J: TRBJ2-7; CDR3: CASSLLPGLAGAGEQYF; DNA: TGTGCCAGCAGTTTACTACCGGGACTAGCGGGAGCTGGTGAGCAGTACTTC
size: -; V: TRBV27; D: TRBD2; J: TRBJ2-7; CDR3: CASSLGPPGGPIIAYEQYF; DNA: TGTGCCAGCAGTTTAGGTCCCCCGGGAGGGCCGATTATCGCCTACGAGCAGTACTTC
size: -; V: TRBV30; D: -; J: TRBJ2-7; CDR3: CAWSVGAGSYEQYF; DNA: TGTGCCTGGAGTGTTGGAGCGGGCTCCTACGAGCAGTACTTC
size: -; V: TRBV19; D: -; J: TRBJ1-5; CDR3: CASSITWDIRQPQHF; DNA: TGTGCCAGTAGTATAACCTGGGACATCCGACAGCCCCAGCATTTT
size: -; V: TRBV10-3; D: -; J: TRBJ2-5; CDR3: CAISEQTQETQYF; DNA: TGTGCCATCAGTGAACAGACCCAAGAGACCCAGTACTTC
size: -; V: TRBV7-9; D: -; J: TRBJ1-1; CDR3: CASSLAQGSSTEAFF; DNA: TGTGCCAGCAGCTTAGCGCAGGGGTCGAGCACTGAAGCTTTCTTT
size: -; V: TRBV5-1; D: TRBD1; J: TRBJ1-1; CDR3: CASSMDRASTEAFF; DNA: TGCGCCAGCAGCATGGACAGGGCGAGCACTGAAGCTTTCTTT
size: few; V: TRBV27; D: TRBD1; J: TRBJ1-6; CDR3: CASSLDRGESPLHF; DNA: TGTGCCAGCAGTTTGGACAGGGGGGAGTCACCCCTCCACTTT
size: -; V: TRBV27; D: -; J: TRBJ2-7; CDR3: CASSLDTFPYEQYF; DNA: TGTGCCAGCAGTTTAGACACGTTTCCCTACGAGCAGTACTTC
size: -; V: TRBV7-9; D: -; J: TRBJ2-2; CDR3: CASSSGVSDGGELFF; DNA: TGTGCCAGCAGCTCAGGGGTTTCTGATGGCGGGGAGCTGTTTTTT
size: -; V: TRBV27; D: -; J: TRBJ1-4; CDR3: CASSSTRGWEKLFF; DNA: TGTGCCAGCAGTTCAACCAGGGGATGGGAAAAACTGTTTTTT
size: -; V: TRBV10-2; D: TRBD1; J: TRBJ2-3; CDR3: CASSDQGATDTQYF; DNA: TGCGCCAGCAGTGATCAGGGGGCCACAGATACGCAGTATTTT
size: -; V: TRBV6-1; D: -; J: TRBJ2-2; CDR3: CASSEAVMGVAGELFF; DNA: TGTGCCAGCAGTGAAGCTGTAATGGGAGTCGCCGGGGAGCTGTTTTTT
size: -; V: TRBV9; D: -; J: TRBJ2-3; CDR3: CASSVDWGEVAQDTQYF; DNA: TGTGCCAGCAGCGTAGATTGGGGGGAGGTAGCCCAAGATACGCAGTATTTT
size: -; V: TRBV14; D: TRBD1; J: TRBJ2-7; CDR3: CASSPTGGPYEQYF; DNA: TGTGCCAGCAGCCCAACAGGGGGTCCCTACGAGCAGTACTTC
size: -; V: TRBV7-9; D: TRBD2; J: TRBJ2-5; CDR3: CASSPRLAGEETQYF; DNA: TGTGCCAGCAGCCCTAGACTAGCGGGGGAAGAGACCCAGTACTTC